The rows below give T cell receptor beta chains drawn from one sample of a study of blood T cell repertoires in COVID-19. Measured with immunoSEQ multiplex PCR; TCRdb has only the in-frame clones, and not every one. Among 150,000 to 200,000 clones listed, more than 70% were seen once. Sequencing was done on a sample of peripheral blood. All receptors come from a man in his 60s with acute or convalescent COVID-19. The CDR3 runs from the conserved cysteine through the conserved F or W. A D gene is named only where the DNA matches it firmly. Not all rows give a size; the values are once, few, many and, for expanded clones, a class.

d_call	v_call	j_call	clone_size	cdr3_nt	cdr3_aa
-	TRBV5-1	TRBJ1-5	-	TGCGCCAGCAGCCAAGGGGGGGGGCCTTATCAGCCCCAGCATTTT	CASSQGGGPYQPQHF
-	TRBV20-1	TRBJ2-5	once	TGCAGTGCTAGTATCCAGCAAGAGACCCAGTACTTC	CSASIQQETQYF
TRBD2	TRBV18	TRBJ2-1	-	TGTGCCAGCTCACCGGTCGACTATAGCGGGGGGAATGAGCAGTTCTTC	CASSPVDYSGGNEQFF
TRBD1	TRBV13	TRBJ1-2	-	TGTGCCAGCAGCCTTAGACAGGGGACCCCCCGGGGCTACACCTTC	CASSLRQGTPRGYTF
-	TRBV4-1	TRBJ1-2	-	TGCGCCAGCAGCCAAGATGTCGGCAGGACAAACTATGGCTACACCTTC	CASSQDVGRTNYGYTF
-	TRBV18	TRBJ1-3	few	TGTGCCAGCTCACCATTCGGGTCGGGGGGATCTGGAAACACCATATATTTT	CASSPFGSGGSGNTIYF
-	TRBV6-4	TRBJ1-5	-	TGTGCCAGCGCTGAGGAACGCAATCAGCCCCAGCATTTT	CASAEERNQPQHF
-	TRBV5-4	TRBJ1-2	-	TGTGCCAGCAGCAAGGGGACTAACTATGGCTACACCTTC	CASSKGTNYGYTF
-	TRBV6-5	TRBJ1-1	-	TGTGCCAGCAGTCTGAGGGAGAACACTGAAGCTTTCTTT	CASSLRENTEAFF
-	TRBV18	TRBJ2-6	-	TGTGCCAGCTCACCTCTACCCGCCTCCTCTGGGGCCAACGTCCTGACTTTC	CASSPLPASSGANVLTF
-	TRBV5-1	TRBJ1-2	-	TGCGCCAGCACTTTGCAGGGTAATTCCGGCTACACCTTC	CASTLQGNSGYTF
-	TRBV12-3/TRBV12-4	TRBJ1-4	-	TGTGCCAGCACCGCGCGGGGAAAACTGTTTTTT	CASTARGKLFF
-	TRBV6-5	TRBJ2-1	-	TGTGCCAGCTCCAAGCACAATGAGCAGTTCTTC	CASSKHNEQFF
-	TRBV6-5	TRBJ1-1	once	TGTGCCAGCAGTAAAAGAGGAGGTTTGAACACTGAAGCTTTCTTT	CASSKRGGLNTEAFF
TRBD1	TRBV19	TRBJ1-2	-	TGTGCCAGTAGCCGACAGGGGCCCAACTATGGCTACACCTTC	CASSRQGPNYGYTF
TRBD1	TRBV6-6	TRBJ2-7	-	TGTGCCAGCAGTTACGTGGGACAGGGGGCAGGAGAGCAGTACTTC	CASSYVGQGAGEQYF
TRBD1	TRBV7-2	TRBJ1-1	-	TGTGCCAGCAGCTTAGTCGGGACAGGTGGGGCCCCTTTCTTT	CASSLVGTGGAPFF
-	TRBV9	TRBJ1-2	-	TGTGCCAGCAGCGTAGTGGGGGGGTACTATGGCTACACCTTC	CASSVVGGYYGYTF
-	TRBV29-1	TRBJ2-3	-	TGCAGCGTTGAACTAGTCACAGATACGCAGTATTTT	CSVELVTDTQYF
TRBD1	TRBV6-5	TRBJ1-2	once	TGTGCCAGCATCGGGCCCGGGACAGGCTTTCCCACCTTC	CASIGPGTGFPTF
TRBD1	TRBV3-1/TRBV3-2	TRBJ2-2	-	TGTGCCAGCAGTACAGGGGGCAACACCGGGGAGCTGTTTTTT	CASSTGGNTGELFF
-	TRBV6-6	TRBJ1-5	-	TGTGCCAGCAGACCTATTAATCAGCCCCAGCATTTT	CASRPINQPQHF
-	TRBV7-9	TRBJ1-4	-	TGTGCCAGCAGCTTAGACCTTCCCCGGGTAAAACTGTTTTTT	CASSLDLPRVKLFF
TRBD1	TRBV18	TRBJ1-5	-	TGTGCCAGCTCATCGGACAGGGCCCCAAATCAGCCCCAGCATTTT	CASSSDRAPNQPQHF
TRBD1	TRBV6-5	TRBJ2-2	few	TGTGCCAGCAGGAGGACAGGGCTTAACACCGGGGAGCTGTTTTTT	CASRRTGLNTGELFF
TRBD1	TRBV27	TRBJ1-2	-	TGTGCCAGCAGCCTCGACAGGGGGCGAGATGGCTACACCTTC	CASSLDRGRDGYTF
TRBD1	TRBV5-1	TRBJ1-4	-	TGCGCCAGCAGCGGGTCCGGGACAGTCAATGAAAAACTGTTTTTT	CASSGSGTVNEKLFF
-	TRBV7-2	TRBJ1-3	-	TGTGCCAGCAGCTTCAAGAGCTCTGGAAACACCATATATTTT	CASSFKSSGNTIYF
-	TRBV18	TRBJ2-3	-	TGTGCCAGCTCCCCGGCGGGGCGAGTAACAGATACGCAGTATTTT	CASSPAGRVTDTQYF
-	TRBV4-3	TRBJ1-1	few	TGCGCCAGCAGCCAAGAACGGGTTAACACTGAAGCTTTCTTT	CASSQERVNTEAFF
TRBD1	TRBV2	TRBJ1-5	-	TGTGCCAGCAGTGAACAGGGGGGCAATCAGCCCCAGCATTTT	CASSEQGGNQPQHF
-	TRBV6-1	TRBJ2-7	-	TGTGCCAGCAGTGAAGGAAGGGAGGACGGAGCCTACGAGCAGTACTTC	CASSEGREDGAYEQYF
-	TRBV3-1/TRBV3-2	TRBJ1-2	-	TGTGCCAGCAGCCCATTTTTGGGGCTGGACTATGGCTACACCTTC	CASSPFLGLDYGYTF
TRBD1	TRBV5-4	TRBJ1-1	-	TGTGCCAGCAGCATCCGGACAGGGATGAACACTGAAGCTTTCTTT	CASSIRTGMNTEAFF
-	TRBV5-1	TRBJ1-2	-	TGCGCCAGCACGGGACACGACTTTAAAACCTATGGCTACACCTTC	CASTGHDFKTYGYTF
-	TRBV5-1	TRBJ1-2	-	TGCGCCAGCAGCTTGGAACAGATCTATGGCTACACCTTC	CASSLEQIYGYTF
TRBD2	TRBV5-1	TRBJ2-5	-	TGCGCCAGCAGCTTGGGAGCGGGGGGGCGAGAGACCCAGTACTTC	CASSLGAGGRETQYF
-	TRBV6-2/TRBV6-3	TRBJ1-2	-	TGTGCCAGCAGTTGGAGGCAGGCATACTATGGCTACACCTTC	CASSWRQAYYGYTF
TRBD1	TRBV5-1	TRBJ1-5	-	TGCGCCAGCAGCTTGGAGGGACAGGGACGTCAGCCCCAGCATTTT	CASSLEGQGRQPQHF
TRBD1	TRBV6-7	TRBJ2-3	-	TGTGCCAGCAGTTACCCCCGGGACAGGGAGTATTTT	CASSYPRDREYF
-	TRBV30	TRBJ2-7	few	TGTGCCTGGTCCCTAGGGGCCGATTACGAGCAGTACTTC	CAWSLGADYEQYF
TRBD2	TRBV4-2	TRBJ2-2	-	TGTGCCAGCAGCCAGGATCCTGGGACTAGTCCCGGGGAGCTGTTTTTT	CASSQDPGTSPGELFF
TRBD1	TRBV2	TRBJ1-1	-	TGTGCCAGCAGTAAGGGACAGGGCCGTACTGAAGCTTTCTTT	CASSKGQGRTEAFF
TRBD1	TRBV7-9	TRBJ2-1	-	TGTGCCAGCACCTTGAACCGGGACAGGGGAATTAGGGAGCAGTTCTTC	CASTLNRDRGIREQFF
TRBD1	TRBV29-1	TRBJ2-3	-	TGCAGCGCCAGGGGACAGGTCACAGATACGCAGTATTTT	CSARGQVTDTQYF
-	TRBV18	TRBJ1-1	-	TGTGCCAGCTCACGGAAGCGCGACACTGAAGCTTTCTTT	CASSRKRDTEAFF
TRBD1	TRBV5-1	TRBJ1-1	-	TGCGCCAGCAGCTTGGTGGGACAGGGTTTCACTGAAGCTTTCTTT	CASSLVGQGFTEAFF
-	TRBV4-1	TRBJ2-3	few	TGCGCCAGCAGCCAAGCGGAGGGCAGGAGCGCAGATACGCAGTATTTT	CASSQAEGRSADTQYF
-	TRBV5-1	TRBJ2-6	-	TGCGCCAGCACCCCGAGCCCTGGGGCCAACGTCCTGACTTTC	CASTPSPGANVLTF
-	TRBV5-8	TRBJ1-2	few	TGTGCCAGCAGCTTGGGCCCAACTTCCTATGGCTACACCTTC	CASSLGPTSYGYTF
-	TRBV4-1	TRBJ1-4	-	TGCGCCAGCAGCCAAGACAGGGCTGGAGAAAAACTGTTTTTT	CASSQDRAGEKLFF
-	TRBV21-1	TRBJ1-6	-	TGTGCCAGCAGCGCCCCCCCGGTACAGGGGGCGCGGTATTCACCCCTCCACTTT	CASSAPPVQGARYSPLHF
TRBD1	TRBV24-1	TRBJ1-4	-	TGTGCCACCAGTGACACCGGGACAGGGAACGAAAAACTGTTTTTT	CATSDTGTGNEKLFF
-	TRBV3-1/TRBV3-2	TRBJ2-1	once	TGTGCCAGCAGCCAAAATCAGGGACTTGAGCAGTTCTTC	CASSQNQGLEQFF
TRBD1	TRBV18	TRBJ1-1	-	TGTGCCAGCTCACCGTTGGGACAGGGGGCTAACACTGAAGCTTTCTTT	CASSPLGQGANTEAFF
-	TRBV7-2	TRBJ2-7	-	TGTGCCAGCAGCTTGGGCCCAACGGGGGAGCAGTACTTC	CASSLGPTGEQYF
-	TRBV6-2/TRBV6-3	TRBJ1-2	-	TGTGCCAGCAGTGCCTCGACTATAGTAGGCTACACCTTC	CASSASTIVGYTF
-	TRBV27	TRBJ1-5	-	TGTGCCAGCAGTTCCTTCAGAAAGCAGCCCCAGCATTTT	CASSSFRKQPQHF